One T cell receptor beta chain is described in this entry. Its antigen is still unknown. Base qualities are not at hand, and no much larger clone is one base apart. The library was generated by the immunoSEQ multiplex PCR assay. TCRdb's version of the immuneACCESS table is confined to in-frame rearrangements and falls short of the full clone set. An unresolved V gene accounts for under half of the shortfall where checked; the remainder is of unknown origin. This sample comprises 720,000 or so clones, 80% to 90% of them detected only once. Jointly, the top ten make up roughly 0.01% of the sample. CDR1 KGHSH and CDR2 LQKENI were looked up in the germline V gene. For this chain, trimming is 3 bases at the V end and 2 bases at the J end, and the number of junction bases without a gene match is 9. From its cysteine to its phenylalanine, the CDR3 spans 16 amino acids. Solely the CDR3 DNA is kept, with 48 bases framed from the first base.

The sample comes from a study of shared T cell receptors in the human thymus (dated by TCRdb to the early 2020s). Study-level background: The study examined how self-reactive, shared T-cell receptor alpha chains are generated in the human thymus.

These data were also filed under a second study, of human thymus T cells. Taken from the second paper: The donors were immunologically healthy infants in Finland who had open corrective cardiac surgery for congenital heart defects. The thymus tissue came from surgical resects taken out during corrective cardiac surgery. Both the thymic and the peripheral blood repertoires appeared to show biased V and J gene segment usage. The related research reported highly overlapping thymic TCR repertoires among unrelated individuals. The study used roughly eight infant thymus samples plus four related peripheral blood samples to characterize TCR alpha and beta repertoires. Donor ages ranged from about 6 to 244 days, and the cohort comprised roughly 6 male and a couple of female infants. After being mechanically released from the tissue, thymocytes were kept at -70 degrees C in pellets of roughly 10-30 million cells. A QIAsymphony instrument was used to extract genomic DNA from frozen cell pellets. Using the immunoSEQ multiplex PCR assay, the TCRB and TCRAD loci were amplified from a standardized quantity of quality-controlled genomic DNA. The amplicons covered the V(D)J region and were long enough to include the CDR3 and to identify the V and J genes. Amplicon sequencing was performed on an Illumina platform through the commercial immunoSEQ service. Corrections for primer bias and sequencing errors followed previously described methods, while TCRAD and TCRB definitions were based on the IMGT database. immunoSEQ Analyzer 3.0 and VDJTools were used for repertoire analysis, which covered basic statistics, V/J segment usage, diversity estimates, rarefaction and pairwise overlap. To estimate diversity, the Chao1, ChaoE, Efron-Thisted, Shannon and inverse Simpson indices were applied, and diversity was also estimated on datasets down-sampled to the smallest sample. Repertoire overlap was assessed by strict matching of CDR3 nucleotide sequence, V gene and J gene, and clustering was done by Jaccard-based multidimensional scaling. On average, thymus samples gave 800,000 or so unique TCRB clonotypes, whereas blood samples gave about 84,000.

The chain links TRBV18 with TRBJ2-7; 8 central bases correspond to TRBD2. The source material was thymocytes. The sequence came from a girl under three years old with a congenital heart defect. Donor details come from another sample of the same person, matched by shared clones. At the DNA level, the sequence is TGTGCCAGCTCACCCCGAAAACTAGCGGCTCCCTACGAGCAGTACTTC. It translates to CASSPRKLAAPYEQYF. Beyond the CDR3, the reference TRBV18 and TRBJ2-7 genes provide the residues; the full variable domain reads: NAGVMQNPRHLVRRRGQEARLRCSPMKGHSHVYWYRQLPEEGLKFMVYLQKENIIDESGMPKERFSAEFPKEGPSILRIQQVVRGDSAAYFCASSPRKLAAPYEQYFGPGTRLTVT.